Shown below are 12 T cell receptor beta chains from a single sample sequenced in a study of blood T cells in healthy people across ages. Primed by a sample-barcoded 5' primer and a J-beta primer mix, a second PCR proceeded for about 6 to 12 cycles. A single record per CDR3 protein comes from TCRdb applying MiXCR to the 5' RACE reads. There are fewer than 800,000 distinct CDR3 sequences in the sample; less than 40% occur only once, and 15% to 19% lies in the top ten. The specimen was blood. The receptors were gathered from a woman of 80 years or more in good health.

The rearrangement links TRBV5-1 to TRBJ1-1, with D unresolved. The CDR3 is made up of 14 amino acids. Trimming removed 5 bases from V and 1 base from J, with 12 bases in between. The germline V gene encodes CDR1 SGHRS and CDR2 YFSETQ. The CDR3 sequence: CASSPIRGNTEAFF. The CDR3 region has the DNA TGCGCCAGCAGTCCGATTCGGGGGAACACTGAAGCTTTCTTT.

This clonotype came up many times. The gene calls are TRBV11-2 and TRBJ1-2; D gene uncertain. The CDR3 spans 16 residues. Trimming stripped 4 bases from V and 0 bases from J, with 15 bases between. Germline V gives CDR1 SGHAT, CDR2 FQNNGV. The CDR3: CASSSIPGWANYGYTF. The CDR3 DNA follows: TGTGCCAGCAGCTCAATCCCGGGATGGGCTAACTATGGCTACACCTTC.

The V call is TRBV6-2 or TRBV6-3, the J call TRBJ1-6; D remains unclear. The germline V and J ends were trimmed by 2 bases and 7 bases, with 12 bases remaining between them. The CDR3 is 15 amino acids. The germline V gene has CDR1 MNHEY and CDR2 SVGEGT. CDR3 nucleotide sequence: TGTGCCAGCAGTTACCACCCGACCCCCAATTCACCCCTCCACTTT. It codes for CASSYHPTPNSPLHF.

The gene calls are TRBV15 and TRBJ2-1; 7 bases line up with TRBD1. The junction had 6 bases not matched to a gene; V was cut back by 0 bases and J by 7 bases. The length of the CDR3 is 15 residues. Germline loops: CDR1 LNHNV, CDR2 YYDKDF (reference sequence). CDR3 DNA: TGTGCCACCAGCAGAGAGGGGCTGACAGGGAATGAGCAGTTCTTC. It codes for CATSREGLTGNEQFF. The complete variable domain, with remaining parts taken from reference TRBV15 and TRBJ2-1, reads DAMVIQNPRYQVTQFGKPVTLSCSQTLNHNVMYWYQQKSSQAPKLLFHYYDKDFNNEADTPDNFQSRRPNTSFCFLDIRSPGLGDTAMYLCATSREGLTGNEQFFGPGTRLTVL.

In the case of this clonotype: The junction departs from germline at one end; a sequencing error may be responsible. This sequence joins TRBV4-3 and TRBJ2-3; 8 nucleotides line up with TRBD2. The CDR3 has 17 amino acids. Looked up from germline, CDR1 is LGHNA and CDR2 is YSLEER. DNA for the CDR3: TGCGCCGGCAGCCAAGCGGGTATTAGCCGGGGGGGGGTTACGCAGTATTTT. As protein: CAGSQAGISRGGVTQYF.

V and J are TRBV7-6 and TRBJ2-5; 7 bases agree with TRBD1. J was trimmed by 4 bases and V by 5 bases; bases with no gene match: 13. Per germline, CDR1 SGHVS and CDR2 FNYEAQ. The CDR3 consists of 16 residues. CDR3 sequence: CASSPPSGQKGETQYF. The CDR3 DNA reads as TGTGCCAGCAGCCCCCCCTCGGGACAGAAGGGAGAGACCCAGTACTTC.

This clonotype has ten or more counts. The chain carries TRBV15 and TRBJ2-7, with D possibly being TRBD2 (5 bases). Per the germline V gene, CDR1 is LNHNV and CDR2 is YYDKDF (reference sequence). Trimming pared 5 bases from V and 0 bases from J, leaving 8 bases between. CDR3 length equals 13 residues. For the CDR3, the DNA is TGTGCCACCAGCGCACGGGACTCCTACGAGCAGTACTTC. It encodes CATSARDSYEQYF.

In its sample, this clonotype was seen many times. This sequence joins TRBV9 and TRBJ2-3; D is unclear. Deletions cut 3 bases from V and 1 base from J, with 6 bases between. The germline CDR1 and CDR2 sequences are SGDLS and YYNGEE. The CDR3 covers 13 residues. The CDR3: CASSGVGTDTQYF. The CDR3 DNA reads TGTGCCAGCAGCGGAGTCGGCACAGATACGCAGTATTTT.

A single count supports this clonotype. V gene TRBV4-3 combines with J gene TRBJ1-5; TRBD1 aligns across 8 bases. Germline CDR1 and CDR2: LGHNA and YSLEER. The CDR3 has 15 residues. V dropped 4 bases and J dropped 6; count of bases not matched to a gene: 8. Here the CDR3 DNA reads TGCGCCAGCAGCCCCTCCAGGGGGCGAGGTCAGCCCCAGCATTTT. Translating gives CASSPSRGRGQPQHF.

V is TRBV20-1 and J is TRBJ1-5; perhaps TRBD1 as D (6 bases). The CDR3 length is 15 residues. CDR1 DFQATT and CDR2 SNEGSKA come from the germline V gene (reference sequence). Between the trimmed V and J ends, which lost 3 bases and 0 bases, there was a span of 12 bases. The CDR3 sequence: CSASRQVNSNQPQHF. DNA of the CDR3: TGCAGTGCTAGCCGACAGGTCAATAGCAATCAGCCCCAGCATTTT.

This clonotype was recorded many times. This chain connects TRBV7-2 to TRBJ2-5, with 16 bases identical to TRBD2. The CDR3 is 17 amino acids. V gave up 5 bases and J gave up 5 bases; unmatched junction bases: 8. From germline, CDR1 is SGHTA and CDR2 FQGNSA. CDR3 loop: CASSAGTSGGAWETQYF. In DNA, the CDR3 is TGTGCCAGCAGCGCCGGGACTAGCGGGGGGGCCTGGGAGACCCAGTACTTC.

This clonotype was counted at least ten times. V and J are TRBV7-9 and TRBJ2-7; a possible D gene is TRBD1 (5 bases). Between the trimmed V and J ends, which lost 4 bases and 4 bases, there was a span of 14 bases. Germline loops: CDR1 SEHNR, CDR2 FQNEAQ (reference sequence). There are 14 residues in the CDR3. The CDR3 region is CASSSEGANYEQYF. The CDR3 DNA follows: TGTGCCAGCAGCTCAGAAGGGGCCAATTACGAGCAGTACTTC.